This T cell receptor beta chain was documented in a study of control samples from healthy donors and cancer patients. Sequencing was performed with immunoSEQ multiplex PCR; in TCRdb, only in-frame clones are kept and a portion is missing. This sample has about 43,000 clones, with roughly 94% found just once. CDR1 SEHNR and CDR2 FQNEAQ come from the germline V gene (reference sequence). The CDR3 is 15 residues long. J was trimmed by 1 base and V by 7 bases; bases with no gene match: 9. The TCR originated in a man aged 55 to 70 in good health. The V and J genes are TRBV7-9 and TRBJ2-7; TRBD2 agrees at 8 bases. Sequenced: blood. The CDR3 region has the DNA TGTGCCAGCACCCCTTGGAGCGGGAGATCCTACGAGCAGTACTTC. Protein sequence: CASTPWSGRSYEQYF.